This is a list of T cell receptor beta chains from one sample in a study of Graves' ophthalmopathy and Graves' hyperthyroidism. TCRdb itself ran the multiplex PCR reads through MiXCR, one entry per CDR3 protein. The data hold 300,000 to 400,000 distinct CDR3 sequences, with about a sixth observed a single time. Material: peripheral blood. The source of these receptors is an adult woman with stable Graves' hyperthyroidism. Both conserved end residues are part of each CDR3. D genes are given only for firm matches. Size is stated for part of the rows, as once, few or many counts, or as a class when the clone is expanded.

j_call: TRBJ2-7
d_call: TRBD1
clone_size: many
v_call: TRBV20-1
cdr3_aa: CSIPSARGQSYEQYF
cdr3_nt: TGCAGTATTCCCTCCGCCAGGGGGCAGTCCTACGAGCAGTACTTC

j_call: TRBJ2-2
d_call: TRBD2
clone_size: many
v_call: TRBV6-2/TRBV6-3
cdr3_aa: CASSSLSGAGPTGELFF
cdr3_nt: TGTGCCAGCAGTTCCTTGAGCGGGGCGGGCCCCACCGGGGAGCTGTTTTTT

j_call: TRBJ2-7
d_call: TRBD2
clone_size: once
v_call: TRBV6-2/TRBV6-3
cdr3_aa: CASSYTGLAAEQYF
cdr3_nt: TGTGCCAGCAGTTACACGGGACTAGCGGCGGAGCAGTACTTC

j_call: TRBJ2-2
d_call: NA
clone_size: NA
v_call: TRBV12-3/TRBV12-4
cdr3_aa: CASSQRPGELFF
cdr3_nt: TGTGCCAGCAGCCAGAGACCCGGGGAGCTGTTTTTT

j_call: TRBJ1-1
d_call: TRBD1
clone_size: NA
v_call: TRBV24-1
cdr3_aa: CATQGAKTEAFF
cdr3_nt: TGTGCCACCCAGGGGGCAAAGACTGAAGCTTTCTTT

j_call: TRBJ1-1
d_call: TRBD1
clone_size: many
v_call: TRBV28
cdr3_aa: CASSLTGQGPSTEAFF
cdr3_nt: TGTGCCAGCAGCCTAACCGGACAGGGCCCGAGCACTGAAGCTTTCTTT

j_call: TRBJ2-5
d_call: NA
clone_size: many
v_call: TRBV20-1
cdr3_aa: CSARDQRVGTVYGETQYF
cdr3_nt: TGCAGTGCTAGAGATCAACGAGTAGGGACGGTATACGGGGAGACCCAGTACTTC

j_call: TRBJ2-7
d_call: NA
clone_size: many
v_call: TRBV28
cdr3_aa: CASRPSGAGGYEQYF
cdr3_nt: TGTGCCAGCAGGCCCTCAGGGGCAGGGGGGTACGAGCAGTACTTC

j_call: TRBJ1-6
d_call: NA
clone_size: few
v_call: TRBV5-1
cdr3_aa: CASSSNAGVYNSPLHF
cdr3_nt: TGCGCCAGCAGCTCGAATGCAGGGGTCTATAATTCACCCCTCCACTTT

j_call: TRBJ2-7
d_call: NA
clone_size: many
v_call: TRBV20-1
cdr3_aa: CSASIRGGYEQYF
cdr3_nt: TGCAGTGCTAGTATCAGGGGGGGATACGAGCAGTACTTC

j_call: TRBJ1-5
d_call: TRBD1
clone_size: many
v_call: TRBV20-1
cdr3_aa: CSARGQGMDQPQHF
cdr3_nt: TGCAGTGCTAGAGGACAGGGAATGGATCAGCCCCAGCATTTT

j_call: TRBJ2-2
d_call: TRBD2
clone_size: NA
v_call: TRBV5-1
cdr3_aa: CASSLRGSTGELFF
cdr3_nt: TGCGCCAGCAGCTTGCGCGGGAGCACCGGGGAGCTGTTTTTT

j_call: TRBJ2-7
d_call: NA
clone_size: NA
v_call: TRBV6-2/TRBV6-3
cdr3_aa: CASTKPWRDKSYEQYF
cdr3_nt: TGTGCCAGCACAAAACCCTGGAGGGACAAGTCCTACGAGCAGTACTTC

j_call: TRBJ2-7
d_call: TRBD2
clone_size: many
v_call: TRBV20-1
cdr3_aa: CSAGPGTSGSYEQYF
cdr3_nt: TGCAGTGCTGGACCCGGGACTAGCGGTTCCTACGAGCAGTACTTC

j_call: TRBJ2-7
d_call: TRBD1
clone_size: NA
v_call: TRBV6-5
cdr3_aa: CASSYRGPPYEQYF
cdr3_nt: TGTGCCAGCAGTTACAGGGGGCCCCCCTACGAGCAGTACTTC

j_call: TRBJ2-5
d_call: NA
clone_size: many
v_call: TRBV12-3/TRBV12-4
cdr3_aa: CASSPTSQETQYF
cdr3_nt: TGTGCCAGCAGCCCAACTAGTCAAGAGACCCAGTACTTC

j_call: TRBJ1-1
d_call: NA
clone_size: NA
v_call: TRBV6-1
cdr3_aa: CASIPWELDTEAFF
cdr3_nt: TGTGCCAGCATTCCATGGGAGTTGGACACTGAAGCTTTCTTT

j_call: TRBJ1-2
d_call: NA
clone_size: NA
v_call: TRBV7-2
cdr3_aa: CASSTRGGLDYGYTF
cdr3_nt: TGTGCCAGCAGTACCCGGGGAGGGTTAGACTATGGCTACACCTTC

j_call: TRBJ2-5
d_call: NA
clone_size: many
v_call: TRBV12-3/TRBV12-4
cdr3_aa: CASSFGTGETQYF
cdr3_nt: TGTGCCAGCAGTTTCGGCACGGGAGAGACCCAGTACTTC

j_call: TRBJ2-5
d_call: NA
clone_size: few
v_call: TRBV18
cdr3_aa: CASSPPVRETQYF
cdr3_nt: TGTGCCAGCTCACCACCTGTCCGAGAGACCCAGTACTTC

j_call: TRBJ2-7
d_call: TRBD2
clone_size: NA
v_call: TRBV15
cdr3_aa: CATSDPKAGGFYEQYF
cdr3_nt: TGTGCCACCAGCGACCCCAAAGCGGGAGGTTTCTACGAGCAGTACTTC

j_call: TRBJ1-2
d_call: TRBD1
clone_size: many
v_call: TRBV2
cdr3_aa: CASTPGKTGNYGYTF
cdr3_nt: TGTGCCAGCACCCCGGGGAAGACAGGGAACTATGGCTACACCTTC

j_call: TRBJ1-5
d_call: NA
clone_size: many
v_call: TRBV28
cdr3_aa: CASHPTRDNQPQHF
cdr3_nt: TGTGCCAGCCATCCGACCAGGGACAATCAGCCCCAGCATTTT

j_call: TRBJ1-1
d_call: TRBD1
clone_size: NA
v_call: TRBV5-6
cdr3_aa: CASSLPGQGSRTEAFF
cdr3_nt: TGTGCCAGCAGCTTACCGGGACAGGGGAGCAGGACTGAAGCTTTCTTT

j_call: TRBJ2-5
d_call: NA
clone_size: many
v_call: TRBV5-1
cdr3_aa: CASSQLMGGSKTQYF
cdr3_nt: TGCGCCAGCAGCCAGCTCATGGGGGGCTCGAAGACCCAGTACTTC

j_call: TRBJ1-1
d_call: TRBD1
clone_size: many
v_call: TRBV7-2
cdr3_aa: CASRTHRGTGTSAFF
cdr3_nt: TGTGCCAGCAGGACACACCGGGGGACAGGTACCTCAGCTTTCTTT

j_call: TRBJ2-2
d_call: NA
clone_size: many
v_call: TRBV7-3
cdr3_aa: CASSPVREMGGELFF
cdr3_nt: TGTGCCAGCAGCCCGGTCCGGGAGATGGGGGGGGAGCTGTTTTTT

j_call: TRBJ2-7
d_call: TRBD2
clone_size: many
v_call: TRBV7-6
cdr3_aa: CASSSQLSGGNEQYF
cdr3_nt: TGTGCCAGCAGCTCCCAACTTTCGGGGGGAAACGAGCAGTACTTC

j_call: TRBJ2-7
d_call: TRBD1
clone_size: many
v_call: TRBV7-2
cdr3_aa: CASSLPGDRGSNEQYF
cdr3_nt: TGTGCCAGCAGCCTCCCCGGGGACAGGGGGTCGAACGAGCAGTACTTC

j_call: TRBJ2-4
d_call: TRBD2
clone_size: many
v_call: TRBV20-1
cdr3_aa: CSARSPGGTNIQYF
cdr3_nt: TGCAGTGCTAGGTCCCCGGGAGGGACGAACATTCAGTACTTC

j_call: TRBJ2-5
d_call: TRBD2
clone_size: many
v_call: TRBV7-8
cdr3_aa: CASSLGRRLAAETQYF
cdr3_nt: TGTGCCAGCAGCTTAGGGCGTAGACTAGCAGCAGAGACCCAGTACTTC

j_call: TRBJ1-3
d_call: TRBD1
clone_size: many
v_call: TRBV24-1
cdr3_aa: CATSDPGTDGNTIYF
cdr3_nt: TGTGCCACCAGTGATCCCGGGACAGATGGAAACACCATATATTTT

j_call: TRBJ2-4
d_call: NA
clone_size: many
v_call: TRBV7-2
cdr3_aa: CASSENGNIQYF
cdr3_nt: TGTGCCAGCAGTGAAAACGGGAACATTCAGTACTTC

j_call: TRBJ2-4
d_call: TRBD2
clone_size: many
v_call: TRBV10-3
cdr3_aa: CAISESGLAGGGIQYF
cdr3_nt: TGTGCCATCAGTGAGTCGGGGCTAGCGGGAGGAGGCATTCAGTACTTC

j_call: TRBJ1-5
d_call: NA
clone_size: many
v_call: TRBV6-5
cdr3_aa: CASSYREGNQPQHF
cdr3_nt: TGTGCCAGCAGTTACAGGGAAGGCAATCAGCCCCAGCATTTT

j_call: TRBJ2-6
d_call: NA
clone_size: many
v_call: TRBV6-6
cdr3_aa: CASSYTVWASSSGANVLTF
cdr3_nt: TGTGCCAGCAGTTATACCGTCTGGGCATCTAGCTCTGGGGCCAACGTCCTGACTTTC

j_call: TRBJ2-3
d_call: TRBD2
clone_size: NA
v_call: TRBV24-1
cdr3_aa: CATSDLSGKDTQYF
cdr3_nt: TGTGCCACCAGTGATTTAAGCGGGAAGGATACGCAGTATTTT

j_call: TRBJ1-2
d_call: TRBD1
clone_size: many
v_call: TRBV20-1
cdr3_aa: CSATEQGGQGYGYTF
cdr3_nt: TGCAGTGCCACCGAGCAGGGGGGCCAAGGCTATGGCTACACCTTC

j_call: TRBJ2-7
d_call: NA
clone_size: many
v_call: TRBV12-3/TRBV12-4
cdr3_aa: CASSFGPRNEQYF
cdr3_nt: TGTGCCAGCAGTTTCGGTCCTCGGAACGAGCAGTACTTC

j_call: TRBJ1-2
d_call: NA
clone_size: NA
v_call: TRBV6-1
cdr3_aa: CASSEAMRTPYGYTF
cdr3_nt: TGTGCCAGCAGTGAAGCGATGAGGACCCCCTATGGCTACACCTTC

j_call: TRBJ2-6
d_call: NA
clone_size: many
v_call: TRBV28
cdr3_aa: CASRDGGNGANVLTF
cdr3_nt: TGTGCCAGCAGGGATGGAGGGAATGGGGCCAACGTCCTGACTTTC

j_call: TRBJ2-5
d_call: NA
clone_size: many
v_call: TRBV19
cdr3_aa: CASGGLDEETQYF
cdr3_nt: TGTGCCAGTGGGGGCCTAGACGAGGAGACCCAGTACTTC

j_call: TRBJ1-1
d_call: NA
clone_size: many
v_call: TRBV19
cdr3_aa: CASSIGDGQAFF
cdr3_nt: TGTGCCAGTAGTATAGGGGACGGGCAAGCTTTCTTT

j_call: TRBJ2-7
d_call: TRBD2
clone_size: many
v_call: TRBV7-2
cdr3_aa: CASSLELAGGKYF
cdr3_nt: TGTGCCAGCAGCTTAGAACTAGCGGGGGGAAAGTACTTC

j_call: TRBJ2-1
d_call: NA
clone_size: NA
v_call: TRBV6-2/TRBV6-3
cdr3_aa: CASSLGDGFDEQFF
cdr3_nt: TGTGCCAGCAGTTTAGGGGACGGTTTCGATGAGCAGTTCTTC

j_call: TRBJ2-4
d_call: NA
clone_size: many
v_call: TRBV7-2
cdr3_aa: CASSLVGAGSLNIQYF
cdr3_nt: TGTGCCAGCAGCCTTGTGGGGGCGGGATCCTTAAACATTCAGTACTTC

j_call: TRBJ2-5
d_call: NA
clone_size: many
v_call: TRBV20-1
cdr3_aa: CSAWDTGTIETQYF
cdr3_nt: TGCAGTGCTTGGGACACCGGAACGATTGAGACCCAGTACTTC

j_call: TRBJ2-4
d_call: TRBD1
clone_size: many
v_call: TRBV24-1
cdr3_aa: CATSDLDRNIQYF
cdr3_nt: TGTGCCACCAGTGACCTGGACAGGAACATTCAGTACTTC

j_call: TRBJ2-5
d_call: TRBD2
clone_size: many
v_call: TRBV20-1
cdr3_aa: CSASNPRGLAGTGETQYF
cdr3_nt: TGCAGTGCTAGCAATCCAAGGGGACTAGCGGGAACCGGTGAGACCCAGTACTTC

j_call: TRBJ2-5
d_call: NA
clone_size: many
v_call: TRBV18
cdr3_aa: CASSPNNVGGQETQYF
cdr3_nt: TGTGCCAGCTCACCAAACAATGTCGGGGGACAAGAGACCCAGTACTTC

j_call: TRBJ1-1
d_call: TRBD1
clone_size: many
v_call: TRBV4-1
cdr3_aa: CASSQGDRTMNTEAFF
cdr3_nt: TGCGCCAGCAGCCAAGGGGACAGGACGATGAACACTGAAGCTTTCTTT

j_call: TRBJ2-7
d_call: NA
clone_size: NA
v_call: TRBV4-1
cdr3_aa: CASSQVLGASPYEQYF
cdr3_nt: TGCGCCAGCAGCCAAGTTTTGGGGGCCTCCCCATACGAGCAGTACTTC